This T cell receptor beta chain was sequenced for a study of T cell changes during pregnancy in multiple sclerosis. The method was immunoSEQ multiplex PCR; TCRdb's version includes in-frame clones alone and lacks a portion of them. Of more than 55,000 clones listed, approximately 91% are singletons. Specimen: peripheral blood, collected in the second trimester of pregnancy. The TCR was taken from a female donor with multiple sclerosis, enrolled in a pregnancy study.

The CDR3 nucleotides read TGTGCCAGCAGCGAGGGTGGGGGCAGGGGTCAGCCCCAGCATTTT. The encoded protein is CASSEGGGRGQPQHF. This sequence joins TRBV7-9 and TRBJ1-5; a weak D match, TRBD1 (6 bases). This CDR3 contains 15 residues. Trimming removed 5 bases from V and 6 bases from J, with 17 bases in between. Germline values: CDR1 SEHNR, CDR2 FQNEAQ (reference sequence).